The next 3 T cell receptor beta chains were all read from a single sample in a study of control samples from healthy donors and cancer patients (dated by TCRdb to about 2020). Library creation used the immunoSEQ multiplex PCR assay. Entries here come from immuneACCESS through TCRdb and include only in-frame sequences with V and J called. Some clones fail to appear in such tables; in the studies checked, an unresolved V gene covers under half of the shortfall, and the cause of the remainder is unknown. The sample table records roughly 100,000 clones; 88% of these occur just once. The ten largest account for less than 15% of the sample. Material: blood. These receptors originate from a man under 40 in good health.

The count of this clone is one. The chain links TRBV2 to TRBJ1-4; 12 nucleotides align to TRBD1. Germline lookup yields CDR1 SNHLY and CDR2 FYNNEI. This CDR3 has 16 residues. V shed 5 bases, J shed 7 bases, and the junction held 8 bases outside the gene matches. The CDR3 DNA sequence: TGTGCCAGCAGTAGGGGACAGGGGGCGGGAGGTGAAAAACTGTTTTTT. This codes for CASSRGQGAGGEKLFF. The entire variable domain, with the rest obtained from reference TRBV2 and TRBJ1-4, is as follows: EPEVTQTPSHQVTQMGQEVILRCVPISNHLYFYWYRQILGQKVEFLVSFYNNEISEKSEIFDDQFSVERPDGSNFTLKIRSTKLEDSAMYFCASSRGQGAGGEKLFFGSGTQLSVL.

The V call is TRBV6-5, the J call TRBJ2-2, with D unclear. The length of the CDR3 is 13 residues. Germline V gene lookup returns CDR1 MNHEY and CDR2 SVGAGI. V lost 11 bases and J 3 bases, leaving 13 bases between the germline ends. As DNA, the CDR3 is TGTGCCTCCCGCCCGGACGACACCGGGGAGCTGTTTTTT. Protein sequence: CASRPDDTGELFF.

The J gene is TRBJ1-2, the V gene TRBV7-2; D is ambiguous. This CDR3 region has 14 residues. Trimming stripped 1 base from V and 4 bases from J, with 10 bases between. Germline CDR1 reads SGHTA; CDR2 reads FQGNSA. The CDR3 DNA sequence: TGTGCCAGCAGCTTAGGAGGCCCAGGCTATGGCTACACCTTC. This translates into CASSLGGPGYGYTF.